This T cell receptor (beta chain) was sequenced in a study of CD8 T cells in ankylosing spondylitis (dated by TCRdb to 2015 to 2018). About the investigation overall: The study profiled T cell receptor beta repertoires in healthy donors and ankylosing spondylitis patients to find disease-linked TCR variants. The whole study cohort included over a hundred healthy donors and 20 to 30 ankylosing spondylitis patients. Peripheral blood was sampled, and synovial fluid was additionally collected from ankylosing spondylitis patients.

The sequencer listed for this sample is Illumina HiSeq 2500. TCR beta libraries were prepared by quantitative 5'-RACE with molecular barcodes. The source study handled its data this way. Disease-linked TCR variants were identified with a new computational method built on a probabilistic model of VDJ rearrangement. Using fastp at Q25 and MiXCR, TCRdb reprocessed the public reads and kept productive beta chains. All rows with the same CDR3 protein become a single entry with the most common DNA and genes. TCRdb's processing, not the authors', yielded these V and J calls. For this sample there are about 180,000 distinct CDR3 sequences; approximately 9% appear just once. Of the sample, approximately 16% falls within the top ten clones. What the research found in general, with its limitations: The disease-linked clones had a CD8+ phenotype and were found at relatively low frequencies in peripheral blood. A TCR beta motif of about 8 highly homologous amino acid variants appeared characteristic of blood from ankylosing spondylitis patients. Some of the motif variants had been reported before in the synovial fluid and blood of reactive arthritis patients, a finding that suggests common disease-initiation mechanisms. The disease-linked clones were reported to be significantly enriched in matched synovial fluid samples from ankylosing spondylitis patients.

Based on the germline V gene, the CDR1 and CDR2 sequences are SGHRS and YFSETQ. A distance of 4 bases separates the germline ends of V and J, which lose 2 bases and 1 base respectively. The CDR3 contains 13 residues, cysteine and phenylalanine counted. Solely the CDR3 DNA is kept, with 39 bases framed from the first base. This clonotype has at least ten counts. Its antigen is unknown. Base quality data are lacking; no much larger clone is found one base away. This receptor was identified in a female donor with ankylosing spondylitis or in good health (not recorded which). Recombination joined TRBV5-1 with TRBJ1-5; the D gene assignment is ambiguous. What was sequenced was blood, either unsorted or a sorted T cell fraction (not recorded which). The encoded CDR3 is CASSLTSNQPQHF. The nucleotide sequence is given as TGCGCCAGCAGCTTAACGAGCAATCAGCCCCAGCATTTT.